This TCR beta chain was captured in a study of T cell responses to AZD1222 COVID-19 vaccine. Trimming left V 5 bases short and J 4 bases short, with 12 bases between. This CDR3 contains 13 residues. Germline lookup yields CDR1 SGHRS and CDR2 YFSETQ. General study points: All repertoire sampling was performed exclusively after the peak T cell response. Per reports, nearly half of all spike-specific TCRs target regions that are unmutated in variants. A mostly white British donor set with more females was recruited, and clonal diversity was possibly underestimated.

This clone came up once. The target antigen is unknown. Data came from immunoSEQ multiplex PCR; TCRdb stores just in-frame clones and leaves some out. The table has around 160,000 clones, just over 90% seen once. The TCR originated in an adult in good health. The sample in question was peripheral blood, obtained on day 0 of AZD1222 vaccination. The genes are TRBV5-1 and TRBJ1-2; tentatively, D is TRBD1 (5 bases). DNA for the CDR3: TGCGCCAGCAGACCGGGACTCACCTATGGCTACACCTTC. This translates into CASRPGLTYGYTF.